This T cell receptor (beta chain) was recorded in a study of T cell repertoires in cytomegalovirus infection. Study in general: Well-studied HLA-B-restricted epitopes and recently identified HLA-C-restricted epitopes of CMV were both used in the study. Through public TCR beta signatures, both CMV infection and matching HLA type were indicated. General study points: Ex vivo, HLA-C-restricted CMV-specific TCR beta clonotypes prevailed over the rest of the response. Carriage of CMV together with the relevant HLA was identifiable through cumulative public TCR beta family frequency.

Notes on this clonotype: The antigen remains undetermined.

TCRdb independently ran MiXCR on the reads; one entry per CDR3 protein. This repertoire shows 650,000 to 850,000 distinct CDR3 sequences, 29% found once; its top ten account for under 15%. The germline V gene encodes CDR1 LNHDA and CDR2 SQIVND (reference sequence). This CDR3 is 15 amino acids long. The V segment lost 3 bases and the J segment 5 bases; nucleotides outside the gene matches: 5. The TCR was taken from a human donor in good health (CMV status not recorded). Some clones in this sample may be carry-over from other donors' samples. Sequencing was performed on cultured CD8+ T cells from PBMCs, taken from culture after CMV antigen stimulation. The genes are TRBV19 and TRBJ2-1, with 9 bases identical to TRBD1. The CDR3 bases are TGTGCCAGTAGTATCACAGGGGGCGCCAACAATGAGCAGTTCTTC. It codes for CASSITGGANNEQFF.